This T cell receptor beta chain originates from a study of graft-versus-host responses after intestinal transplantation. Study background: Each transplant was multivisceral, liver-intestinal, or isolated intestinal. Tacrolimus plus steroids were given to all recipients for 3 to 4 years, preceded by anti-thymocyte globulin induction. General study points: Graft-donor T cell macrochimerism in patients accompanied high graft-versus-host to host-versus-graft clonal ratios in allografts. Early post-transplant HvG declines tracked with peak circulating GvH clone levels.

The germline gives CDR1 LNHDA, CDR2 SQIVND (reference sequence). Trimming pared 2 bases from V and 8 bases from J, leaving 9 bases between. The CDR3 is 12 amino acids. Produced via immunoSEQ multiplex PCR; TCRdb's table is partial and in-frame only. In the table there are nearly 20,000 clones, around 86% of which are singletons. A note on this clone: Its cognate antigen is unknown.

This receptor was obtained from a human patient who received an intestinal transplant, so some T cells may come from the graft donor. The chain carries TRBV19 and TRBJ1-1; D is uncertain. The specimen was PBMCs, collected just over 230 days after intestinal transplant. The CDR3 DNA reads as TGTGCCAGTAGTATATTACCAGGAGAAGCTTTCTTT. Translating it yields CASSILPGEAFF.